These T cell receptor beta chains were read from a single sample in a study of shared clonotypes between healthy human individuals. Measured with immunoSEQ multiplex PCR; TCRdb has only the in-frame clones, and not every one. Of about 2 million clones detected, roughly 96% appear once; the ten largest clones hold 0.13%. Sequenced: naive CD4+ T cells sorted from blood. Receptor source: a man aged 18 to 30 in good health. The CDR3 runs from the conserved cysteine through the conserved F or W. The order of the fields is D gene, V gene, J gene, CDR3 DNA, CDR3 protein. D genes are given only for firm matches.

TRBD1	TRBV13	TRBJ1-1	TGTGCCAGCGAGGGTCCCAGGGGGGCCACTGAAGCTTTCTTT	CASEGPRGATEAFF
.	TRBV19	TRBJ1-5	TGTGCCAGTAGTATAGATCCCGGGCGGGACAATCAGCCCCAGCATTTT	CASSIDPGRDNQPQHF
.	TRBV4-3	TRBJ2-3	TGCGCCAGCAGCCAAGTCGGCGGTCGGGGCGCAGATACGCAGTATTTT	CASSQVGGRGADTQYF
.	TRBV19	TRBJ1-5	TGTGCCAGTAGTATCTCCCAGTATAGCAATCAGCCCCAGCATTTT	CASSISQYSNQPQHF
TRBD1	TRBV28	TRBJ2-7	TGTGCCAGCAACGCCCTATTCGACAGGGGTACCTACGAGCAGTACTTC	CASNALFDRGTYEQYF
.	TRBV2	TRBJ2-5	TGTGCCAGCAACCGGGGGCAAGAGACCCAGTACTTC	CASNRGQETQYF
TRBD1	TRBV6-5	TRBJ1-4	TGTGCCAGCATTCTCGGACAGGGTTCTAATGAAAAACTGTTTTTT	CASILGQGSNEKLFF
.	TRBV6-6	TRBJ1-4	TGTGCCAGCATCTACGGCAGGGCAACTAATGAAAAACTGTTTTTT	CASIYGRATNEKLFF
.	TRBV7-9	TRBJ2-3	TGTGCCAGCAGCCAGGACCTGGTCTACACAGATACGCAGTATTTT	CASSQDLVYTDTQYF
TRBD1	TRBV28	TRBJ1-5	TGTGCCAGCAGAGGACAGGGTGGGCAGCCCCAGCATTTT	CASRGQGGQPQHF
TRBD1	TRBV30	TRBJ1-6	TGTGCCTGTACTACGGGACAGGGCTCCTATAATTCACCCCTCCACTTT	CACTTGQGSYNSPLHF
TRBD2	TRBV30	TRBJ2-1	TGTGCCTGGAGTCGGACTAGCGGGAGACTTGGGCAGTTCTTC	CAWSRTSGRLGQFF
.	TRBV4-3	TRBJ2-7	TGCGCCAGCAGCCAAGTTGCCAGCGGTACCTACGAGCAGTACTTC	CASSQVASGTYEQYF
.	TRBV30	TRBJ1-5	TGTGCCTGGAGTGTACCCGGGGGAAGGCAGCCCCAGCATTTT	CAWSVPGGRQPQHF